These T cell receptor beta chains were read from a single sample in a study of identical twins. TCRdb re-called the 5' RACE reads through MiXCR, storing one row per CDR3 protein. The table shows roughly 700,000 distinct CDR3 sequences, with under 9% occurring only once. This same sample was also part of a study on yellow fever vaccine responses in identical twins.

Sequencing used PBMCs. The receptors here all came from a woman between 18 and 29 years old in good health. CDR3s include the opening cysteine and the closing phenylalanine or tryptophan.

v_gene | CDR3aa
TRBV28 | CASSLLALQETQYF
TRBV7-9 | CASSSGGSGYTF
TRBV12-3/TRBV12-4 | CASVQPGSVYGYTF
TRBV5-8 | CASSLVDSISGANVLTF
TRBV25-1 | CASSETGANYGYTF
TRBV7-9 | CASSWAGQINYGYTF
TRBV12-3/TRBV12-4 | CASSLGGQGAPLHF
TRBV28 | CASSSRPGELFF
TRBV11-2 | CASSPGQVANYGYTF
TRBV4-2 | CASSQESTSGGTDTQYF
TRBV10-3 | CAISPRSSYEQYF
TRBV7-9 | CASSPDRLSYEQYF
TRBV29-1 | CSVKSHRPNTGELFF
TRBV6-1 | CASSQRTGAYNEQFF
TRBV12-3/TRBV12-4 | CASRNPATGELFF
TRBV9 | CASREGLNTGELFF
TRBV12-3/TRBV12-4 | CASSPTRGNTEAFF
TRBV6-5 | CASSYGIRGWENTEAFF
TRBV6-2/TRBV6-3 | CASSSLAGVYNEQFF
TRBV7-2 | CASSFPTSGGVTDTQYF
TRBV5-1 | CASSSLPSGVNNEQFF
TRBV20-1 | CSASFTDTQYF
TRBV5-1 | CASSLVFETGNPDTQYF
TRBV7-9 | CASSLPSTPGELFF
TRBV30 | CARDRRYF
TRBV6-5 | CASSYQGLLTDTQYF
TRBV12-2 | CASPPGGGTGRKTDTQYF
TRBV6-1 | CASSRSGGTVTDTQYF
TRBV28 | CASSKLASTDTQYF
TRBV27 | CASSLSPGSLFF